Below are 10 T cell receptor beta chains sequenced from a single sample in a study of blood T cell repertoires in COVID-19 (dated by TCRdb to the early 2020s). Libraries were constructed by the immunoSEQ multiplex PCR assay. TCRdb holds this immuneACCESS table with in-frame rearrangements only. Some clones are missing; in checked studies, unresolved V genes explain under half, and the rest has no known cause. In this sample the table shows some 93,000 clones, roughly four fifths of which occur a single time. Clones ranked in the top ten supply 8% to 13% of the sample. Sample: peripheral blood. These receptors were obtained from a man in his 70s with acute or convalescent COVID-19.

The V call is TRBV10-3, the J call TRBJ2-1; 12 bases agree with TRBD2. Germline values: CDR1 ENHRY, CDR2 SYGVKD. The CDR3 totals 15 residues. Germline trimming cut 3 bases from V and 5 bases from J; bases unmatched to any gene: 2. The CDR3 is CAISELAGGNNEQFF. CDR3 nucleotide sequence: TGTGCCATCAGTGAACTAGCGGGGGGAAACAATGAGCAGTTCTTC.

This chain links TRBV28 with TRBJ2-7; TRBD1 aligns across 8 bases. The V segment lost 6 bases and the J segment 9 bases; nucleotides outside the gene matches: 10. Per the germline V gene, CDR1 is MDHEN and CDR2 is SYDVKM. This CDR3 is 13 amino acids long. The CDR3, as DNA: TGTGCCAGCAGGACGGGACAGGTCTTAGGGCAGTACTTC. It codes for CASRTGQVLGQYF.

The chain employs TRBV9 and TRBJ2-5, with D unclear. Germline V lookup: CDR1 SGDLS, CDR2 YYNGEE. The CDR3 consists of 13 residues. V gave up 0 bases and J gave up 4 bases, with 7 bases separating them. The CDR3 is CASSVGQSETQYF. The CDR3 coding sequence is TGTGCCAGCAGCGTAGGACAATCAGAGACCCAGTACTTC. Full variable domain (remainder filled in from reference TRBV9 and TRBJ2-5): DSGVTQTPKHLITATGQRVTLRCSPRSGDLSVYWYQQSLDQGLQFLIQYYNGEERAKGNILERFSAQQFPDLHSELNLSSLELGDSALYFCASSVGQSETQYFGPGTRLLVL.

The CDR3 DNA follows: TGTGCCAGCAGACAGACAAGGACAGGTAATAACGAGCAGTACTTC. Protein: CASRQTRTGNNEQYF. V usage is TRBV6-5 and J usage is TRBJ2-7, with 7 positions matching TRBD1. This CDR3 comprises 15 residues. The junction had 13 bases not matched to a gene; V was cut back by 6 bases and J by 5 bases. The germline V gene has CDR1 MNHEY and CDR2 SVGAGI.

The gene calls are TRBV19 and TRBJ2-7; D may be TRBD1 (5 bases). This CDR3 region has 13 residues. CDR1 and CDR2 (germline): LNHDA, SQIVND (reference sequence). V was pared by 6 bases and J by 1 base, with 10 bases between. This CDR3 reads CASSSRVSYEQYF. The CDR3 nucleotides are TGTGCCAGTAGCTCCAGGGTGTCCTACGAGCAGTACTTC.

The table lists this clone with a count of one. The chain uses TRBV6-1 and TRBJ2-7, with 13 bases matching TRBD2. Germline CDR1 is MNHNS and CDR2 is SASEGT. This CDR3 comprises 16 residues. Trimming cost V 3 bases and J 4 bases; bases outside gene matches: 6. The CDR3 DNA reads TGTGCCAGCAGTGAGGAGTCGACTAGCGGGAGGTACGAGCAGTACTTC. Its protein is CASSEESTSGRYEQYF.

The count of this clone is one. The gene calls are TRBV5-1 and TRBJ2-1; TRBD2 is a possible D gene (5 bases). Germline assignment: CDR1 SGHRS and CDR2 YFSETQ. The CDR3 contains 16 residues. V was trimmed by 1 base and J by 0 bases, leaving 11 bases between them. The CDR3: CASSLPRGSSYNEQFF. CDR3 sequence (DNA): TGCGCCAGCAGCTTGCCTCGGGGTAGCTCCTACAATGAGCAGTTCTTC. The entire variable domain, with the rest obtained from reference TRBV5-1 and TRBJ2-1, is as follows: KAGVTQTPRYLIKTRGQQVTLSCSPISGHRSVSWYQQTPGQGLQFLFEYFSETQRNKGNFPGRFSGRQFSNSRSEMNVSTLELGDSALYLCASSLPRGSSYNEQFFGPGTRLTVL.

This sequence joins TRBV18 and TRBJ1-4; D might be TRBD1 (6 bases). Trimming cost V 3 bases and J 5 bases, with 13 bases left between them. Germline assignment: CDR1 KGHSH and CDR2 LQKENI. This CDR3 contains 15 residues. The CDR3: CASSPVGHGNEKLFF. The CDR3, as DNA: TGTGCCAGCTCACCGGTGGGACACGGGAATGAAAAACTGTTTTTT.

The rearrangement uses TRBV6-5 and TRBJ1-1; maybe TRBD1 (6 bases). The CDR3 runs to 12 residues. The germline V and J ends were trimmed by 5 bases and 11 bases, with 15 bases remaining between them. Germline-derived CDR1 and CDR2 are MNHEY and SVGAGI. The DNA of the CDR3 is TGTGCCAGCAGTCTACTTGGACAGACGGCTTTCTTT. Protein sequence: CASSLLGQTAFF.

The chain joins TRBV7-9 to TRBJ2-2; a weak D match, TRBD1 (6 bases). The CDR3 runs 14 residues. V lost 3 bases to trimming and J lost 4 bases, with 9 bases between them. In germline, CDR1 is SEHNR, CDR2 FQNEAQ (reference sequence). Here the CDR3 DNA reads TGTGCCAGCAGCTTTGGACAGTCCACCGGGGAGCTGTTTTTT. Its protein is CASSFGQSTGELFF.